Below, 12 T cell receptor beta chains from the same sample are listed, as sequenced in a study of shared clonotypes between healthy human individuals. The method was immunoSEQ multiplex PCR; TCRdb's version includes in-frame clones alone and lacks a portion of them. The table shows roughly 2,300,000 clones, with approximately 90% occurring only once. Input material: naive CD4+ T cells from PBMCs. Subset specified: CD45RA+ positively selected. The receptor source for this set is a man younger than 35 in good health. Some clones in this sample may be carry-over from other donors' samples.

The gene calls are TRBV19 and TRBJ1-1; TRBD1 is a possible D gene (6 bases). V lost 8 bases to trimming and J lost 1 base, with 17 bases between them. The CDR3 contains 15 residues. Per germline, CDR1 LNHDA and CDR2 SQIVND (reference sequence). The CDR3 here is CASSALARGNTEAFF. The CDR3, as DNA: TGTGCCAGTTCAGCACTTGCCAGGGGGAACACTGAAGCTTTCTTT.

The CDR3 coding sequence is TGTGCCAGTTCTTCCCGCGGGAAAGATACGCAGTATTTT. This translates into CASSSRGKDTQYF. V is TRBV19 and J is TRBJ2-3, with a possible D match to TRBD2 (6 bases). This CDR3 is 13 amino acids long. CDR1 and CDR2 from the germline V gene are LNHDA and SQIVND (reference sequence). V was cut by 8 bases and J by 5 bases, with 14 bases left in between.

The chain joins TRBV7-3 to TRBJ2-5; 9 bases agree with TRBD1. The V and J ends lost 4 bases and 7 bases, in that order; junction bases with no gene match: 7. The germline gives CDR1 SGHTA, CDR2 FQGTGA. This CDR3 is built from 14 residues. CDR3 nucleotides: TGTGCCAGCAGCTCGGACAGGGGTAGTGGGACCCAGTACTTC. This encodes CASSSDRGSGTQYF.

CDR3 sequence reads: CASSLGWSRRGSYNEQFF. The CDR3, as DNA: TGTGCCAGCAGCTTAGGGTGGTCGAGGCGGGGATCCTACAATGAGCAGTTCTTC. This chain joins TRBV11-3 and TRBJ2-1; a weak D match, TRBD2 (6 bases). This CDR3 is 18 amino acids long. The V and J ends lost 1 base and 1 base respectively, with 17 bases between them. Germline V gene data show CDR1 as SGHNT and CDR2 as YENEEA.

V is TRBV7-9 and J is TRBJ2-3; perhaps TRBD2 as D (5 bases). Trimming shortened V by 1 base and J by 0 bases, and 11 bases separated the two germline ends. The germline V gene has CDR1 SEHNR and CDR2 FQNEAQ (reference sequence). The CDR3 is 16 residues long. CDR3 coding DNA: TGTGCCAGCAGCTTAGTAATGGGCGGGAGCACAGATACGCAGTATTTT. Its translation: CASSLVMGGSTDTQYF. Full variable domain (missing parts from reference TRBV7-9 and TRBJ2-3): DTGVSQNPRHKITKRGQNVTFRCDPISEHNRLYWYRQTLGQGPEFLTYFQNEAQLEKSRLLSDRFSAERPKGSFSTLEIQRTEQGDSAMYLCASSLVMGGSTDTQYFGPGTRLTVL.

The chain recombines TRBV2 with TRBJ2-3; D is unclear. Germline loops: CDR1 SNHLY, CDR2 FYNNEI. The CDR3 sequence is 14 residues long. The V and J ends lost 6 bases and 1 base respectively, with 11 bases between them. CDR3 amino acids: CASSVYQGTDTQYF. The CDR3 DNA is TGTGCCAGCAGCGTATACCAGGGCACAGATACGCAGTATTTT.

In this sample, this clone turned up once. The V and J genes are TRBV9 and TRBJ1-3, with TRBD1 matching over 8 bases. V lost 0 bases to trimming and J lost 3 bases; unmatched junction nucleotides: 11. The CDR3 is 18 amino acids. Germline CDR1 SGDLS, CDR2 YYNGEE. CDR3 nucleotide sequence: TGTGCCAGCAGCGTAGCTACAGGACAGGGAAAAAATGGAAACACCATATATTTT. It encodes CASSVATGQGKNGNTIYF.

This rearrangement joins TRBV14 to TRBJ2-1; either TRBD1 or TRBD2 may fit D (5 bases each). CDR1 and CDR2 from the germline V gene are SGHDN and FVKESK. The CDR3 is 13 amino acids. The V end lost 0 bases, the J end lost 12 bases, and 12 bases lay between the germline ends. The CDR3 sequence is CASSQELGTPQFF. CDR3 bases: TGTGCCAGCAGCCAAGAATTGGGGACCCCGCAGTTCTTC.

The rearrangement links TRBV9 to TRBJ2-7; a weak D match, TRBD2 (6 bases). V dropped 4 bases and J dropped 6 bases, with 14 bases sitting between them. In germline, CDR1 is SGDLS, CDR2 YYNGEE. This CDR3 contains 13 residues. The CDR3 nucleotides are TGTGCCAGCAGCCCCACTTGGAGGGCCGAGCAGTACTTC. Translating it yields CASSPTWRAEQYF. The whole variable domain, filled in from reference TRBV9 and TRBJ2-7, reads DSGVTQTPKHLITATGQRVTLRCSPRSGDLSVYWYQQSLDQGLQFLIQYYNGEERAKGNILERFSAQQFPDLHSELNLSSLELGDSALYFCASSPTWRAEQYFGPGTRLTVT.

This clone was detected only once. The V and J genes are TRBV11-2 and TRBJ2-1; 13 bases line up with TRBD2. With V trimmed by 1 base and J by 0 bases, 6 bases remained unmatched. The CDR3 runs to 19 residues. CDR1 and CDR2 from the germline V gene are SGHAT and FQNNGV. The CDR3 coding sequence is TGTGCCAGCAGCTTAGGACTAGCGGGAGGCGCCAGCTCCTACAATGAGCAGTTCTTC. It specifies CASSLGLAGGASSYNEQFF. Using reference TRBV11-2 and TRBJ2-1 for the parts outside the CDR3, the full variable domain is EAGVAQSPRYKIIEKRQSVAFWCNPISGHATLYWYQQILGQGPKLLIQFQNNGVVDDSQLPKDRFSAERLKGVDSTLKIQPAKLEDSAVYLCASSLGLAGGASSYNEQFFGPGTRLTVL.

The V gene is TRBV7-2, the J gene TRBJ1-4, with D possibly being TRBD1 (5 bases). In germline, CDR1 is SGHTA, CDR2 FQGNSA. V lost 8 bases, J lost 8 bases, and 21 bases lay in between. This CDR3 comprises 15 residues. The CDR3 DNA sequence: TGTGCCAGCGCCCTCAGGGTTTCGATCGAGGAAAAACTGTTTTTT. It is translated as CASALRVSIEEKLFF.

This clone occurred once. The J gene is TRBJ1-2, the V gene TRBV5-1; weak D call: TRBD1 (5 bases). The CDR3 contains 14 residues. V was pared by 3 bases and J by 7 bases, with 16 bases between. CDR1 and CDR2 from the germline V gene are SGHRS and YFSETQ. The CDR3 DNA follows: TGCGCCAGCAGCTATGGGGGGGAAGCCAGTGGCTACACCTTC. It translates to CASSYGGEASGYTF.